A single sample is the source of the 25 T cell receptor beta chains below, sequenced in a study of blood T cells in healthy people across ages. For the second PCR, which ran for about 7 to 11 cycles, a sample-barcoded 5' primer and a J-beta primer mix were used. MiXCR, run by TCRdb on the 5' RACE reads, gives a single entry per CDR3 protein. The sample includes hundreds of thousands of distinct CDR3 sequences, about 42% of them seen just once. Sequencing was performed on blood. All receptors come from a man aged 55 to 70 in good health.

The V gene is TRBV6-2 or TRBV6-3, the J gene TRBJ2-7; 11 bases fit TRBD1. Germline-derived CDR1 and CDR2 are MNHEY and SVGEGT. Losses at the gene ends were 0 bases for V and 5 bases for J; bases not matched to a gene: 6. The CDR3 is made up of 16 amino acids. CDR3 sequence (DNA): TGTGCCAGCAGTTACTCTAAGGACAGGGGGCTCAACGAGCAGTACTTC. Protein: CASSYSKDRGLNEQYF.

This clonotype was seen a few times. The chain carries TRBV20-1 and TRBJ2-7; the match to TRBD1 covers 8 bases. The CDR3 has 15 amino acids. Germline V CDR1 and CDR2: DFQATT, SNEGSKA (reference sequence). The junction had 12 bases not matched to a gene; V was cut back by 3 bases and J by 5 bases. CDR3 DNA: TGCAGTGCTAGCGGGACGGACAGGGTAGGGAACGAGCAGTACTTC. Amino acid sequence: CSASGTDRVGNEQYF.

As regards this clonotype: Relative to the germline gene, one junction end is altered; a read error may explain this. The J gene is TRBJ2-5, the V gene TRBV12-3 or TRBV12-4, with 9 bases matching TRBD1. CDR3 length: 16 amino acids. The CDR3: CASSPPWTGVGETLYF. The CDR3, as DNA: TGTGCCAGCAGCCCACCCTGGACAGGGGTCGGGGAGACCCTGTACTTC.

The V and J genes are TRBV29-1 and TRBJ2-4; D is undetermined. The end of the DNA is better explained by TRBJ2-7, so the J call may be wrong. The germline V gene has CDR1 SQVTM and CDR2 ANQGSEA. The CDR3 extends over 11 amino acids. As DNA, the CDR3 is TGCAGCGTCCACAAAAACTACGAGCAGTACTTC. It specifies CSVHKNYEQYF.

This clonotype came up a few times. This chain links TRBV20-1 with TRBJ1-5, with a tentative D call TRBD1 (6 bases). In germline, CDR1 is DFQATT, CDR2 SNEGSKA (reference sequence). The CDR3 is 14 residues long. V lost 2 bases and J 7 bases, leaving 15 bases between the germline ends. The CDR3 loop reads CSARRDTGGQPQHF. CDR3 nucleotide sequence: TGCAGTGCTAGAAGGGACACCGGGGGGCAGCCCCAGCATTTT.

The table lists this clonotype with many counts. The CDR3 protein is CASSEHPDTQYF. CDR3 bases: TGTGCCAGCAGTGAACATCCAGATACGCAGTATTTT. The chain joins TRBV6-1 to TRBJ2-3, with D uncertain. Germline lookup yields CDR1 MNHNS and CDR2 SASEGT. The V end lost 2 bases, the J end lost 4 bases, and 4 bases lay between the germline ends. The CDR3 has 12 residues.

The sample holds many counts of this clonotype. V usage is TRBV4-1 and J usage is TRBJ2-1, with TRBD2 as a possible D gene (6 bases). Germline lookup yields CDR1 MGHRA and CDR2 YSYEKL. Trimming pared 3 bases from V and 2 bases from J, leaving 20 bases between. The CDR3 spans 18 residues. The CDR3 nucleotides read TGCGCCAGCAGCCAGGGGCTACGGAGGGACCCGACCTACAATGAGCAGTTCTTC. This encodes CASSQGLRRDPTYNEQFF.

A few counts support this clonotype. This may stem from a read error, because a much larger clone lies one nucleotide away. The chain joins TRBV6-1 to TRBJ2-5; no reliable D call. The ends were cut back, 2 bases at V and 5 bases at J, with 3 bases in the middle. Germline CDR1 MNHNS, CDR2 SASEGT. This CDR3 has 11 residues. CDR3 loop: CASSELETQYF. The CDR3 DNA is TGTGCCAGCAGTGAATTGGAGACCCAGTACTTC.

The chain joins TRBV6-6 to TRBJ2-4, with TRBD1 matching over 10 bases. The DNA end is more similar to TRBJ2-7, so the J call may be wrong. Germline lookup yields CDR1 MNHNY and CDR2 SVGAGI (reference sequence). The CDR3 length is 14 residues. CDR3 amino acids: CASSKVTGGHEQYF. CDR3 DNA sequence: TGTGCCAGCAGCAAAGTGACAGGGGGCCACGAGCAGTACTTC.

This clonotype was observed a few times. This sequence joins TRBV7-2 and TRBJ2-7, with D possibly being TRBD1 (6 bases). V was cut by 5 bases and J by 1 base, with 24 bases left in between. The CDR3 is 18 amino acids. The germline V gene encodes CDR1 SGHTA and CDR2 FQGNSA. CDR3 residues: CASSLKPAPQGLSYEQYF. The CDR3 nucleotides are TGTGCCAGCAGCCTGAAACCGGCCCCCCAGGGGCTTTCCTACGAGCAGTACTTC. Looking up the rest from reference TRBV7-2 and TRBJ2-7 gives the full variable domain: GAGVSQSPSNKVTEKGKDVELRCDPISGHTALYWYRQSLGQGLEFLIYFQGNSAPDKSGLPSDRFSAERTGGSVSTLTIQRTQQEDSAVYLCASSLKPAPQGLSYEQYFGPGTRLTVT.

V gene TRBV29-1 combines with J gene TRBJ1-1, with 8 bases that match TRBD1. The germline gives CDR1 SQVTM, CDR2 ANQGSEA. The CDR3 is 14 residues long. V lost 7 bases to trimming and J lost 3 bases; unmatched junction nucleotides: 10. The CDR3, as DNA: TGCAGCGCCGAGCCCGACAGGGGATACACTGAAGCTTTCTTT. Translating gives CSAEPDRGYTEAFF.

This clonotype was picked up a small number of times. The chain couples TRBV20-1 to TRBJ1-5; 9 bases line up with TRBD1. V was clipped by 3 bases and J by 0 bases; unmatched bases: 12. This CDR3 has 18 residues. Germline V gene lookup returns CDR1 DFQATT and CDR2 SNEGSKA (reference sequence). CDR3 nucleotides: TGCAGTGCTAGCCCACCGGGACAGGGAACCTATAGCAATCAGCCCCAGCATTTT. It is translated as CSASPPGQGTYSNQPQHF.

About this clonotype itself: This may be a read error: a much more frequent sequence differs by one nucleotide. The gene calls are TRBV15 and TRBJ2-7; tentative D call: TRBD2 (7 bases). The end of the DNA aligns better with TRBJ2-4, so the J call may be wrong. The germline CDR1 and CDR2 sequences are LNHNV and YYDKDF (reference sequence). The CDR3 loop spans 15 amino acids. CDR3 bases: TGTGCCACCGGCAGAGTGGTGCGGGGGCCATACATTCAGTACTTC. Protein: CATGRVVRGPYIQYF.

CDR3 nucleotide sequence: TGTGCCAGCAGCTTAGCACAGGGGGCGGGGAATGAGCAGTTCTTC. Encoded protein: CASSLAQGAGNEQFF. The V gene is TRBV7-9, the J gene TRBJ2-1; 9 bases are shared with TRBD1. Germline-derived CDR1 and CDR2 are SEHNR and FQNEAQ (reference sequence). V dropped 0 bases and J dropped 7; count of bases not matched to a gene: 4. This CDR3 has 15 amino acids.

CDR3 region: CASSLAASYQYF. CDR3 in DNA: TGTGCCAGCAGCTTAGCGGCCAGTTACCAGTACTTC. The J gene is TRBJ2-7, the V gene TRBV7-9; D gene ambiguous. Trimming took off 0 bases at V and 10 bases at J, with 10 bases between the two ends. This CDR3 comprises 12 residues. CDR1 is SEHNR and CDR2 is FQNEAQ in the germline V gene (reference sequence).

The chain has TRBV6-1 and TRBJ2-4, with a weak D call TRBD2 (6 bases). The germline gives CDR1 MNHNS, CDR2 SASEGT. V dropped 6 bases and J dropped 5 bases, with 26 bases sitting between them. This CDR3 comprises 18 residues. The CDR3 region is CASSRTVQGGGAENIQYF. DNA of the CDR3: TGTGCCAGCAGCCGCACAGTTCAGGGTGGAGGGGCCGAAAACATTCAGTACTTC.

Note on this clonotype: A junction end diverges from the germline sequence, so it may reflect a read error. CDR3 DNA: TGTACCAGCAGCACGGACAAAGACTATGGCTACACCTTC. Encoded protein: CTSSTDKDYGYTF. The V gene is TRBV7-9, the J gene TRBJ1-2; tentatively, D is TRBD1 (5 bases). CDR1 and CDR2 from the germline V gene are SEHNR and FQNEAQ (reference sequence). This CDR3 spans 13 amino acids.

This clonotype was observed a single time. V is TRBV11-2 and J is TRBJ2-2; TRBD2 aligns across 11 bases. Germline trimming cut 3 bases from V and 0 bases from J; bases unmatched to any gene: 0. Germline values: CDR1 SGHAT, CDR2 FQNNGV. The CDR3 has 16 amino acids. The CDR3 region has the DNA TGTGCCAGCAGCTTGGGACTAGCGGCGAACACCGGGGAGCTGTTTTTT. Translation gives CASSLGLAANTGELFF. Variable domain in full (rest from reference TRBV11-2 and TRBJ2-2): EAGVAQSPRYKIIEKRQSVAFWCNPISGHATLYWYQQILGQGPKLLIQFQNNGVVDDSQLPKDRFSAERLKGVDSTLKIQPAKLEDSAVYLCASSLGLAANTGELFFGEGSRLTVL.

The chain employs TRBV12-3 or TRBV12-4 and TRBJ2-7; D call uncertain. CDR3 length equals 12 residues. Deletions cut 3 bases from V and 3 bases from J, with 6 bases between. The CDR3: CASSFNFYEQYF. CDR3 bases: TGTGCCAGCAGTTTCAATTTCTACGAGCAGTACTTC.

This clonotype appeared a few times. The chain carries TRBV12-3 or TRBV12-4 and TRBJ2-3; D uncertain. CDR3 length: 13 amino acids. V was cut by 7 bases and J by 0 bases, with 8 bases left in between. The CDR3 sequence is CASTPGSTDTQYF. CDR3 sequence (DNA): TGTGCCAGCACCCCCGGTAGCACAGATACGCAGTATTTT.

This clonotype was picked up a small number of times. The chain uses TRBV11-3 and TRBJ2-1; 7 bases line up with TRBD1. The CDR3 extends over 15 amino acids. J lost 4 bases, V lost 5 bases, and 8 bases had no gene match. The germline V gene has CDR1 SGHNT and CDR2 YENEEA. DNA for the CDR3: TGTGCCAGCAGCATCGACAGGGCAGATTACAATGAGCAGTTCTTC. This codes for CASSIDRADYNEQFF.

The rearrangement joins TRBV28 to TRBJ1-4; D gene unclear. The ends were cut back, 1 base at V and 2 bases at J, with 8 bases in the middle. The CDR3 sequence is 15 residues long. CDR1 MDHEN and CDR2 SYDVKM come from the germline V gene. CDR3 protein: CASSLLQTTNEKLFF. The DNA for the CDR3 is TGTGCCAGCAGTTTATTACAGACCACTAATGAAAAACTGTTTTTT.

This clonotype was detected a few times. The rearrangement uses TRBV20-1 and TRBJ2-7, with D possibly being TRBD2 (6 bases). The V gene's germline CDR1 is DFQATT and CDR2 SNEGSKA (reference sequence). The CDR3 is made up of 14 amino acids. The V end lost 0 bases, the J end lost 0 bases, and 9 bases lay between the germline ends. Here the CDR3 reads CSAREVADSYEQYF. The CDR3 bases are TGCAGTGCTAGAGAGGTAGCGGACTCCTACGAGCAGTACTTC.

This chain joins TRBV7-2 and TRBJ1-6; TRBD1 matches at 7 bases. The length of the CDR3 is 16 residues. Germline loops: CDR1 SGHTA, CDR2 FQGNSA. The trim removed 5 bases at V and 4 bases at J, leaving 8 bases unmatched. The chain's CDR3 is CASSITGTEYNSPLHF. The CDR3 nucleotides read TGTGCCAGCAGCATAACCGGGACAGAATATAATTCACCCCTCCACTTT.

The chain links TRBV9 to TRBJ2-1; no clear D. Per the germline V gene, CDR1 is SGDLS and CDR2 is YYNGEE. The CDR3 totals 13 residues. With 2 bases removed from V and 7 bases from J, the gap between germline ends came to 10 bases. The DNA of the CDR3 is TGTGCCAGCAGCGTGGGCAGCCCAAATGAGCAGTTCTTC. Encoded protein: CASSVGSPNEQFF.